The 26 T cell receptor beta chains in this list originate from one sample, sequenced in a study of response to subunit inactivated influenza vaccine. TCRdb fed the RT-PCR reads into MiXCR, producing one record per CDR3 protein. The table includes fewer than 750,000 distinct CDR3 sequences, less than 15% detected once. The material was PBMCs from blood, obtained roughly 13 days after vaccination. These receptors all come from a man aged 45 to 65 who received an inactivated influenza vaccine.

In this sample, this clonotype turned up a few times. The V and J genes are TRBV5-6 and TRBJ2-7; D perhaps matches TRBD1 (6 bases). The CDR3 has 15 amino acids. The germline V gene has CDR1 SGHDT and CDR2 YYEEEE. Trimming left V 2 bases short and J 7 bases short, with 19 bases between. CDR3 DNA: TGTGCCAGCAGCTTCACCCTTGAAGGGGGAGATGAGCAGTACTTC. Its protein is CASSFTLEGGDEQYF.

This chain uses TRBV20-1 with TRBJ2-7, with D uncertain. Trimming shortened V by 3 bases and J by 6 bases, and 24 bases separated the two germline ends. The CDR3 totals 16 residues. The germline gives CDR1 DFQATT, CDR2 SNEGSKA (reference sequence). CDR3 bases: TGCAGTGCTAGTATACCGGGCGTAAAGGGCCCGGGCGAGCAGTACTTC. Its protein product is CSASIPGVKGPGEQYF.

CDR3 DNA sequence: TGCAGCGTTGAAGATAACTATGGGACAGAGAATTCCTACGAGCAGTACTTC. Its translation is CSVEDNYGTENSYEQYF. The chain couples TRBV29-1 to TRBJ2-7, with 7 bases lining up with TRBD1. Germline lookup yields CDR1 SQVTM and CDR2 ANQGSEA. This CDR3 is built from 17 residues. The V gene end was trimmed by 0 bases and the J gene end by 1 base; junction bases not matched to a gene: 12.

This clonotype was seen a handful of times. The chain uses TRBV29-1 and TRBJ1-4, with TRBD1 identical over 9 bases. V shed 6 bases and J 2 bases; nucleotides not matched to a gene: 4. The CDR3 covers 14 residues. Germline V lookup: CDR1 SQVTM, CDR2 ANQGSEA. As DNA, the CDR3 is TGCAGCGTCGGGACAGGGTTTACTAATGAAAAACTGTTTTTT. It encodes CSVGTGFTNEKLFF.

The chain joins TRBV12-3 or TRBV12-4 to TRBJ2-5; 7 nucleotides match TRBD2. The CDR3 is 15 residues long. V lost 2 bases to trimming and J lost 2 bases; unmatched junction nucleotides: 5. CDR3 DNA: TGTGCCAGCAGTTTACTGGCTAGCGGACAAGAGACCCAGTACTTC. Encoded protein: CASSLLASGQETQYF.

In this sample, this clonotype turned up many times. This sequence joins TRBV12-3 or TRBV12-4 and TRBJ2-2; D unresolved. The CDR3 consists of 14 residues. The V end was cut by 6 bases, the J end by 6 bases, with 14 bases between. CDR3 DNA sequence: TGTGCCAGCAGCCCCGATGTGGCGGCCGGGGAGCTGTTTTTT. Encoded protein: CASSPDVAAGELFF.

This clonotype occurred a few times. This chain's CDR3 is CASSLTGSGDEQYF. Written as DNA, the CDR3 is TGTGCCAGCAGTCTGACAGGATCGGGCGACGAGCAGTACTTC. This rearrangement joins TRBV27 to TRBJ2-7, with a possible D match to TRBD1 (6 bases). CDR1 is MNHEY and CDR2 is SMNVEV in the germline V gene (reference sequence). Between the trimmed V and J ends, which lost 5 bases and 5 bases, there was a span of 16 bases. This CDR3 region has 14 residues.

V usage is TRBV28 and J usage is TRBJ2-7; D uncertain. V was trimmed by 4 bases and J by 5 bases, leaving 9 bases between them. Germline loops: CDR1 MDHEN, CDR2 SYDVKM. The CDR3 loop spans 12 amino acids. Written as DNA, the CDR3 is TGTGCCAGCAGTTCGACCAGCGACGAGCAGTACTTC. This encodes CASSSTSDEQYF.

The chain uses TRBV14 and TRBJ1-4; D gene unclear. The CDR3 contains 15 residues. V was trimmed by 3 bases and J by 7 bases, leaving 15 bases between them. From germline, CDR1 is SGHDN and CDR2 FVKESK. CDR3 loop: CASSQVGGLSEKLFF. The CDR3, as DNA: TGTGCCAGCAGCCAGGTCGGAGGATTGTCTGAAAAACTGTTTTTT.

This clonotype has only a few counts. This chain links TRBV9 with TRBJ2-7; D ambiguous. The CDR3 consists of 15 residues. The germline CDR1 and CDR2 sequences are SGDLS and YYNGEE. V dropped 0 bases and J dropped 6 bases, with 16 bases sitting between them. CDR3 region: CASSVESGLKGEQYF. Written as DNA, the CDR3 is TGTGCCAGCAGCGTAGAGTCTGGGTTGAAGGGCGAGCAGTACTTC.

In DNA form, the CDR3 reads TGTGCCAGCAGCTTATTATGGGATACGCAGTATTTT. Translated: CASSLLWDTQYF. J is TRBJ2-3 and V is TRBV7-2, with D unclear. The length of the CDR3 is 12 residues. V was clipped by 2 bases and J by 6 bases, with 6 bases between them. The germline CDR1 and CDR2 sequences are SGHTA and FQGNSA.

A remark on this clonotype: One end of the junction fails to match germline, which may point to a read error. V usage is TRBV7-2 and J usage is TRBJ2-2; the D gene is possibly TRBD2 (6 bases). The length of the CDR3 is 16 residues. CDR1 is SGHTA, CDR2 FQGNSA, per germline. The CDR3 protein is CDSSRLKTRSSGELFF. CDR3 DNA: TGTGACAGCAGCCGCCTTAAGACTAGGTCTTCCGGGGAGCTGTTTTTT.

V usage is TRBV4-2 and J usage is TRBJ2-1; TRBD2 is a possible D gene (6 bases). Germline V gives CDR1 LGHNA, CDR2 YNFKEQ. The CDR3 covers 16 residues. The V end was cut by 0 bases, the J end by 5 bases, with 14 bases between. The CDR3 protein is CASSQEGTGGHNEQFF. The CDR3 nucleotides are TGTGCCAGCAGCCAAGAAGGGACTGGGGGTCACAATGAGCAGTTCTTC.

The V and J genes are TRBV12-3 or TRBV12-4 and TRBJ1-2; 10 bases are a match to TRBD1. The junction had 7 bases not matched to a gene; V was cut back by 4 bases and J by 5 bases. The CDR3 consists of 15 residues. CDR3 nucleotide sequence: TGTGCCAGCAGTTCAAGAGGGACAGGGGAGTATGGCTACACCTTC. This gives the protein CASSSRGTGEYGYTF.

The CDR3 DNA sequence: TGTGCCAGCAGTTACTCACAGGGCCAAGAGACCCAGTACTTC. Translation: CASSYSQGQETQYF. The chain links TRBV6-5 to TRBJ2-5, with D perhaps TRBD1 (6 bases). Germline values: CDR1 MNHEY, CDR2 SVGAGI. Trimming pared 0 bases from V and 1 base from J, leaving 6 bases between. The CDR3 sequence is 14 residues long.

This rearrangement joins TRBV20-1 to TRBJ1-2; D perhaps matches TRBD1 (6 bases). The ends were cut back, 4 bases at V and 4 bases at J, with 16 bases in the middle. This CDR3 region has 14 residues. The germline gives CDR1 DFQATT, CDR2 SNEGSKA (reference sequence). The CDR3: CSATPGQFPYGYTF. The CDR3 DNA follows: TGCAGTGCTACCCCTGGACAGTTCCCCTATGGCTACACCTTC.

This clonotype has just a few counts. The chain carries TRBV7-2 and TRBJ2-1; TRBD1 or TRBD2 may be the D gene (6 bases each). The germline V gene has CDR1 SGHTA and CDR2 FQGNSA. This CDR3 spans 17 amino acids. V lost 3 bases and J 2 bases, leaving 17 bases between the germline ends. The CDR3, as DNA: TGTGCCAGCAGCTTGCGGACTACAGGGCGAACCTACAATGAGCAGTTCTTC. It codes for CASSLRTTGRTYNEQFF.

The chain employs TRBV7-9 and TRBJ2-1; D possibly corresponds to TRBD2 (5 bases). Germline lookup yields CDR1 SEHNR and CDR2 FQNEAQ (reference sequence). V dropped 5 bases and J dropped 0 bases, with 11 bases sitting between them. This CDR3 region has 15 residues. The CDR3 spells CASSAPGISYNEQFF. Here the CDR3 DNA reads TGTGCCAGCAGCGCTCCCGGGATCTCCTACAATGAGCAGTTCTTC.

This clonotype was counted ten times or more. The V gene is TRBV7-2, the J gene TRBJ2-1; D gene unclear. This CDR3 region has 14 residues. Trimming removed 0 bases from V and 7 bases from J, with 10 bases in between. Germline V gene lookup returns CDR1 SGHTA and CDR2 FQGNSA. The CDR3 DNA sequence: TGTGCCAGCAGCTTAGCAATTAGTGGTAATGAGCAGTTCTTC. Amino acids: CASSLAISGNEQFF.

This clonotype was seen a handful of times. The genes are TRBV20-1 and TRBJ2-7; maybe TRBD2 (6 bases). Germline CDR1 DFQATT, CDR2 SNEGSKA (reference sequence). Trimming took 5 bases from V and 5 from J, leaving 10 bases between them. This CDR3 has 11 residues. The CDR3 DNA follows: TGCAGTGCTGGGACTCCGGACGAGCAGTACTTC. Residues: CSAGTPDEQYF.

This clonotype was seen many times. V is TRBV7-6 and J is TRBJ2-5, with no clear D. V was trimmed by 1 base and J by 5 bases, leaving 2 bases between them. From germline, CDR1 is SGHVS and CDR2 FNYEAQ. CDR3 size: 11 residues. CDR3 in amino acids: CASSLDETQYF. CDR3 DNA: TGTGCCAGCAGCTTAGACGAGACCCAGTACTTC.

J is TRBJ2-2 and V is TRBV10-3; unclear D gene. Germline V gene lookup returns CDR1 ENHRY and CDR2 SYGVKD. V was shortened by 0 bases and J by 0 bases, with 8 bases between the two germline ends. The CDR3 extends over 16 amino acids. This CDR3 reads CAISESAPPNTGELFF. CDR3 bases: TGTGCCATCAGTGAGTCAGCACCTCCGAACACCGGGGAGCTGTTTTTT.

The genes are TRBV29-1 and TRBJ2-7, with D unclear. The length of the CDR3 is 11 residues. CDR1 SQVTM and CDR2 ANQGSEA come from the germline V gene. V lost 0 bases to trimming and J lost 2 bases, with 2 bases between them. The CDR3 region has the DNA TGCAGCGTTGAAGATCCCTACGAGCAGTACTTC. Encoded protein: CSVEDPYEQYF.

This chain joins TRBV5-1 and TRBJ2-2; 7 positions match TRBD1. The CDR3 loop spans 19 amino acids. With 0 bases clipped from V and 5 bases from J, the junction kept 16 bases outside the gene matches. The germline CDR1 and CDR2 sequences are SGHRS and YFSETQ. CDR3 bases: TGCGCCAGCAGCTTGGATGGACGACAGGGACCAATGTCGACCGGGGAGCTGTTTTTT. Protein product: CASSLDGRQGPMSTGELFF.

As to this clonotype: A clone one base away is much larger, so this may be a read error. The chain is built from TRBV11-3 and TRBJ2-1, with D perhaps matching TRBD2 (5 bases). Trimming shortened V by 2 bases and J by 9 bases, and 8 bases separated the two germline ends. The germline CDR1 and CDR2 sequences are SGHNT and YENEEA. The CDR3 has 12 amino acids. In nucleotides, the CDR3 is TGTGCCAGCAGCTTACACGAGGGTGAGCAGTTCTTC. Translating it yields CASSLHEGEQFF.

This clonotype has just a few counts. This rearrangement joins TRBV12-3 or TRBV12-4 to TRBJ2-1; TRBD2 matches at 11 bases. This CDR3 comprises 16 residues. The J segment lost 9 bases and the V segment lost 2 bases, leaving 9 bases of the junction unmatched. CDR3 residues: CASSLRGLAGGGEQFF. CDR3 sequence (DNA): TGTGCCAGCAGTTTACGGGGCCTAGCGGGGGGCGGTGAGCAGTTCTTC.